This T cell receptor (beta chain) comes out of a study of regulatory T cells in long-lasting Graves disease. Study information: With positive TSH receptor antibodies and over 5 years of antithyroid drugs, Graves' disease was considered persistent. The study, taken as a whole, reports: Persistent disease showed a preference for TRBV28, TRBJ1-2 and TRBJ2-5. Among the persistent patients, 2,500 to 3,500 public clonotypes were shared, more than the approximately 1,000 shared among new patients.

Construction of TCR beta libraries relied on iRepertoire HTBI primers and on Arm-PCR targeting CDR3 regions. Each CDR3 protein gets one entry after TCRdb re-called the multiplex PCR reads with MiXCR. The table records about 310,000 distinct CDR3 sequences, under 25% of them present only once. V was pared by 2 bases and J by 0 bases, with 8 bases between. CDR3 length: 15 residues. Germline CDR1 and CDR2: MDHEN and SYDVKM. Regarding time point: persistent/refractory GD, antithyroid drugs over 5 years with positive TRAb. Researchers made the TCR library from RNA that was extracted from PBMCs. The patients were drawn from one endocrinology department in Xi'an, China. This clonotype was detected many times. Its cognate antigen is unknown.

This chain links TRBV28 with TRBJ1-3, with D unresolved. The clonotype originates from a female donor with Graves disease. The sequencing here drew on peripheral blood mononuclear cells (PBMCs), taken when the disease was refractory, from a patient treated with antithyroid drugs. CDR3: CASSLSAYSGNTIYF. The CDR3 bases are TGTGCCAGCAGTTTAAGCGCCTACTCTGGAAACACCATATATTTT. The variable domain in full, completed from reference TRBV28 and TRBJ1-3, reads DVKVTQSSRYLVKRTGEKVFLECVQDMDHENMFWYRQDPGLGLRLIYFSYDVKMKEKGDIPEGYSVSREKKERFSLILESASTNQTSMYLCASSLSAYSGNTIYFGEGSWLTVV.